The present entry profiles one T cell receptor (beta chain) with its context. Its antigen remains unidentified. CDR3 length equals 13 residues. Germline V lookup: CDR1 SGHRS, CDR2 YFSETQ. V shed 2 bases, J shed 7 bases, and the junction held 4 bases outside the gene matches. This sample is drawn from a study of T cells in tumors after PD-1 blockade. At the level of the study: Each patient got pembrolizumab 200 mg every 3 weeks or cemiplimab 350 mg every 2 weeks. A subset received ongoing vismodegib 150 mg daily alongside anti-PD-1 therapy. Peripheral blood samples averaged 36,536 unique clonotypes and about 110,000 templates. Study-level results: Peripheral recruitment is suggested, as some novel exhausted tumor clones were in pre-treatment blood.

The repertoire was sequenced with immunoSEQ multiplex PCR; TCRdb's copy has only in-frame clones and lacks some. The sample shows fewer than 50,000 clones, roughly 80% of them seen only once. Sequenced material: PBMCs, taken before anti-PD-1 treatment. The source is a human donor with basal cell carcinoma. The chain uses TRBV5-1 and TRBJ2-7; TRBD2 matches 9 bases. The DNA for the CDR3 is TGCGCCAGCAGCTTCGGACTAGCGTGGGAGCAGTACTTC. Protein product: CASSFGLAWEQYF.